This entry lists 21 T cell receptor beta chains sequenced from one sample in a study of blood T cell repertoires in COVID-19. Produced via immunoSEQ multiplex PCR; TCRdb's table is partial and in-frame only. The profile covers more than 200,000 clones, with about 90% appearing a single time and around 3.6% taken by the ten largest. Sequencing was carried out using PBMCs or T cells enriched from blood (not recorded which). The receptors derive from a woman in her twenties or thirties who had been exposed to COVID-19.

The rearrangement joins TRBV10-3 to TRBJ2-7; 8 bases line up with TRBD1. Per the germline V gene, CDR1 is ENHRY and CDR2 is SYGVKD. This CDR3 is built from 15 residues. V gave up 4 bases and J gave up 5 bases; unmatched junction bases: 10. CDR3 nucleotide sequence: TGTGCCATCAGTGCCGCCATCCTGGACAGGGACGAGCAGTACTTC. Protein sequence: CAISAAILDRDEQYF.

The chain carries TRBV19 and TRBJ2-2, with 11 bases lining up with TRBD2. Germline CDR1 LNHDA, CDR2 SQIVND (reference sequence). The CDR3 totals 15 residues. J was trimmed by 6 bases and V by 3 bases; bases with no gene match: 3. CDR3 in amino acids: CASSITSGSPGELFF. CDR3 DNA: TGTGCCAGTAGTATCACTAGCGGGAGCCCCGGGGAGCTGTTTTTT.

This clone was counted a few times. In DNA, the CDR3 is TGTGCCAGCAGCCTAGGCGGAAACCAGGGTGAGCAGTTCTTC. Translating gives CASSLGGNQGEQFF. This chain connects TRBV11-3 to TRBJ2-1; D is possibly TRBD1 (5 bases). The CDR3 runs 14 residues. V was shortened by 5 bases and J by 9 bases, with 17 bases between the two germline ends. Per the germline V gene, CDR1 is SGHNT and CDR2 is YENEEA.

In its sample, this clone was seen once. The chain links TRBV7-8 to TRBJ2-7; TRBD2 aligns across 9 bases. This CDR3 region has 18 residues. Germline-derived CDR1 and CDR2 are SGHVS and FQNEAQ. J was trimmed by 0 bases and V by 2 bases; bases with no gene match: 11. The CDR3 DNA is TGTGCCAGCAGCTTAAACTTTCCTAGCGGGACCGGCTCCTACGAGCAGTACTTC. Its translation: CASSLNFPSGTGSYEQYF.

This chain uses TRBV19 with TRBJ2-1, with 7 positions matching TRBD2. This CDR3 spans 16 amino acids. Trimming cost V 3 bases and J 3 bases; bases outside gene matches: 8. Per the germline V gene, CDR1 is LNHDA and CDR2 is SQIVND (reference sequence). The CDR3 DNA follows: TGTGCCAGTAGTATGATCTGGGACTACCACTACAATGAGCAGTTCTTC. This encodes CASSMIWDYHYNEQFF.

The rearrangement joins TRBV6-5 to TRBJ2-7, with D uncertain. Germline V gives CDR1 MNHEY, CDR2 SVGAGI. V was pared by 2 bases and J by 6 bases, with 11 bases between. The CDR3 runs 13 residues. CDR3 protein: CASSYDRWAEQYF. CDR3 in DNA: TGTGCCAGCAGTTACGATAGGTGGGCCGAGCAGTACTTC.

The chain employs TRBV5-1 and TRBJ2-7; D is undetermined. This CDR3 region has 14 residues. V lost 1 base to trimming and J lost 6 bases, with 14 bases between them. Germline-derived CDR1 and CDR2 are SGHRS and YFSETQ. The CDR3 sequence: CASSLNGLWFEQYF. DNA of the CDR3: TGCGCCAGCAGCTTGAACGGTTTGTGGTTCGAGCAGTACTTC.

Here the CDR3 DNA reads TGCGCCAGCAGCTTGGCCATAACAGGGGGCCAGGGTACTGAAGCTTTCTTT. This encodes CASSLAITGGQGTEAFF. V gene TRBV5-1 combines with J gene TRBJ1-1, with TRBD1 identical over 9 bases. Germline CDR1 is SGHRS and CDR2 is YFSETQ. The V segment lost 0 bases and the J segment 5 bases; nucleotides outside the gene matches: 11. The CDR3 totals 17 residues.

The rearrangement joins TRBV10-3 to TRBJ1-6, with a tentative D call TRBD1 (5 bases). The germline CDR1 and CDR2 sequences are ENHRY and SYGVKD. This CDR3 comprises 14 residues. Trimming removed 3 bases at V and 3 bases at J, with 6 bases between. As DNA, the CDR3 is TGTGCCATCAGTGAAGACAGCTATAATTCACCCCTCCACTTT. Its translation is CAISEDSYNSPLHF.

The gene calls are TRBV29-1 and TRBJ2-1, with TRBD2 as a possible D gene (5 bases). Germline V gene sequence: CDR1 SQVTM, CDR2 ANQGSEA. The CDR3 has 13 amino acids. V was pared by 4 bases and J by 7 bases, with 14 bases between. This CDR3 is CSVGRVAENEQFF. CDR3 DNA: TGCAGCGTTGGGCGGGTAGCTGAAAATGAGCAGTTCTTC.

The chain employs TRBV3-1 (or the pseudogene TRBV3-2) and TRBJ1-1; D perhaps matches TRBD1 (5 bases). Trimming took off 1 base at V and 1 base at J, with 10 bases between the two ends. Germline values: CDR1 LGHDT, CDR2 YNNKEL (reference sequence). This CDR3 spans 15 amino acids. CDR3: CASSQATTGNTEAFF. CDR3 in DNA: TGTGCCAGCAGCCAAGCTACTACAGGGAACACTGAAGCTTTCTTT.

This clone was observed once. The CDR3 region has the DNA TGTGCCAGCAGCTGGGGGGGCAACACTGAAGCTTTCTTT. This sequence encodes CASSWGGNTEAFF. The chain uses TRBV5-6 and TRBJ1-1; weak D call: TRBD1 (6 bases). Germline V CDR1 and CDR2: SGHDT, YYEEEE. The CDR3 loop spans 13 amino acids. V lost 3 bases to trimming and J lost 2 bases, with 8 bases between them.

The J gene is TRBJ2-1, the V gene TRBV24-1, with 8 bases lining up with TRBD1. This CDR3 is built from 13 residues. Unmatched junction bases numbered 10, after V lost 4 bases and J lost 15 bases. The germline CDR1 and CDR2 sequences are KGHDR and SFDVKD. The CDR3 sequence: CATSDLPGGTTFF. The CDR3 nucleotides read TGTGCCACCAGTGACCTTCCAGGGGGCACTACGTTCTTC.

This chain joins TRBV3-1 (or the pseudogene TRBV3-2) and TRBJ2-1, with D possibly matching TRBD2 (6 bases). The CDR3 has 18 residues. The germline gives CDR1 LGHDT, CDR2 YNNKEL (reference sequence). Trimming shortened V by 1 base and J by 0 bases, and 16 bases separated the two germline ends. CDR3 coding DNA: TGTGCCAGCAGCCAAGGAGCGGGCCCCCGGCACTCCTACAATGAGCAGTTCTTC. As protein: CASSQGAGPRHSYNEQFF.

This clone was detected a few times. The V gene is TRBV7-9, the J gene TRBJ1-2; a possible D gene is TRBD1 (6 bases). From germline, CDR1 is SEHNR and CDR2 FQNEAQ (reference sequence). With 2 bases removed from V and 5 bases from J, the gap between germline ends came to 12 bases. The CDR3 loop spans 14 amino acids. The CDR3 DNA is TGTGCCAGCAGCTTACTCACAGGGTTTTATGGCTACACCTTC. Its protein is CASSLLTGFYGYTF.

The genes are TRBV19 and TRBJ2-1; TRBD2 is a possible D gene (6 bases). CDR1 is LNHDA, CDR2 SQIVND, per germline (reference sequence). The CDR3 loop spans 15 amino acids. V was shortened by 5 bases and J by 5 bases, with 16 bases between the two germline ends. The CDR3 coding sequence is TGTGCCAGTAGTGTGTCCATGGCGGGGAACAATGAGCAGTTCTTC. Amino acids: CASSVSMAGNNEQFF.

The J gene is TRBJ1-5, the V gene TRBV6-5; 7 nucleotides agree with TRBD1. J was trimmed by 7 bases and V by 4 bases; bases with no gene match: 4. The CDR3 extends over 13 amino acids. Germline CDR1 MNHEY, CDR2 SVGAGI. CDR3 bases: TGTGCCAGCAGTTGGCAGGGGGACCAGCCCCAGCATTTT. It yields the protein CASSWQGDQPQHF.

The rearrangement uses TRBV10-3 and TRBJ2-3; no definite D call. Germline values: CDR1 ENHRY, CDR2 SYGVKD. The CDR3 length is 16 residues. V was pared by 10 bases and J by 0 bases, with 20 bases between. Here the CDR3 reads CATSPSENPSTDTQYF. The CDR3 DNA follows: TGTGCCACCTCACCTTCGGAGAACCCTAGCACAGATACGCAGTATTTT.

Written as DNA, the CDR3 is TGCGCCAGCAGCTTACTAGCGGGACCCAGAGAGGAGACCCAGTACTTC. Residues: CASSLLAGPREETQYF. This chain connects TRBV5-1 to TRBJ2-5; 10 bases are shared with TRBD2. Germline trimming cut 2 bases from V and 5 bases from J; bases unmatched to any gene: 9. The CDR3 length is 16 residues. Germline lookup yields CDR1 SGHRS and CDR2 YFSETQ.

The rearrangement links TRBV5-4 to TRBJ2-2; D may be TRBD1 (5 bases). V was trimmed by 0 bases and J by 9 bases, leaving 15 bases between them. The CDR3 length is 15 residues. Germline V gene sequence: CDR1 SGHNT, CDR2 YYREEE (reference sequence). The DNA for the CDR3 is TGTGCCAGCAGCTTGGCTAGGGGTGTAGCCCGGGAGCTGTTTTTT. Amino acid sequence: CASSLARGVARELFF. Variable domain in full (rest from reference TRBV5-4 and TRBJ2-2): ETGVTQSPTHLIKTRGQQVTLRCSSQSGHNTVSWYQQALGQGPQFIFQYYREEENGRGNFPPRFSGLQFPNYSSELNVNALELDDSALYLCASSLARGVARELFFGEGSRLTVL.

The rearrangement joins TRBV12-3 or TRBV12-4 to TRBJ1-5, with D unclear. V lost 3 bases and J 9 bases, leaving 9 bases between the germline ends. The CDR3 totals 12 residues. The CDR3 loop is CASSLLSRPQHF. CDR3 in DNA: TGTGCCAGCAGTTTGCTGTCTAGGCCCCAGCATTTT.